This is a list of T cell receptor beta chains from one sample in a study of regulatory T cells in long-lasting Graves disease. Using its own MiXCR run on the multiplex PCR reads, TCRdb lists one record per CDR3 protein. The table records around 500,000 distinct CDR3 sequences, about 16% of them present only once. The same data also contributed to another study, on T cells in Graves' hyperthyroidism and ophthalmopathy.

The sample here was peripheral blood mononuclear cells (PBMCs), taken at new diagnosis, from a patient treated with antithyroid drugs. Receptor source: a woman aged 35-60 years with Graves disease. The CDR3 runs from the conserved cysteine through the conserved F or W. D genes are given only for firm matches. Clone size is given for some rows only: seen once, a few or many times, or a class if the clone is expanded.

- TRBJ2-7 - TRBV7-9 CASSANKGEQYF TGTGCCAGCAGTGCGAATAAGGGCGAGCAGTACTTC
- TRBJ1-6 TRBD1 TRBV13 CASSSYIRGLGSPLHF TGTGCCAGCAGCTCTTACATCAGGGGGCTCGGTTCACCCCTCCACTTT
- TRBJ1-3 - TRBV28 CASSFEGRRLSGNTIYF TGTGCCAGCAGTTTTGAGGGGCGGAGGTTATCCGGAAACACCATATATTTT
many TRBJ1-1 TRBD1 TRBV29-1 CSVEGQGFTEAFF TGCAGCGTTGAGGGACAGGGTTTTACTGAAGCTTTCTTT
- TRBJ2-4 TRBD2 TRBV7-9 CASSPTGGAKNIQYF TGTGCCAGCAGCCCCACGGGGGGGGCCAAAAACATTCAGTACTTC
few TRBJ1-6 TRBD1 TRBV12-3/TRBV12-4 CASSSPGQNSPLHF TGTGCCAGCAGCTCACCGGGACAGAATTCACCCCTCCACTTT
- TRBJ2-6 TRBD2 TRBV12-3/TRBV12-4 CASSLAGRTNVLTF TGTGCCAGCAGTTTAGCCGGGAGGACCAACGTCCTGACTTTC
- TRBJ2-1 TRBD1 TRBV7-9 CASSFGQGEQFF TGTGCCAGCAGCTTCGGACAGGGAGAGCAGTTCTTC
few TRBJ1-2 TRBD1 TRBV15 CATSSGGSGGPTDGYTF TGTGCCACCAGCAGTGGGGGGTCAGGGGGCCCCACTGATGGCTACACCTTC
many TRBJ2-7 - TRBV2 CASRGDSYEQYF TGTGCCAGCAGAGGAGACAGTTACGAGCAGTACTTC
few TRBJ1-2 TRBD1 TRBV5-1 CASSPTRLQGARNGYTF TGCGCCAGCAGCCCAACGAGATTACAGGGGGCAAGGAATGGCTACACCTTC
few TRBJ2-3 TRBD2 TRBV7-3 CASSPEGLGTDTQYF TGTGCCAGCAGCCCAGAGGGACTAGGTACAGATACGCAGTATTTT
many TRBJ2-3 - TRBV6-5 CASSYSRGTDTQYF TGTGCCAGCAGTTACTCAAGAGGCACAGATACGCAGTATTTT
many TRBJ2-3 - TRBV11-3 CASSLGASGAGADTQYF TGTGCCAGCAGCTTAGGGGCGTCGGGGGCAGGAGCAGATACGCAGTATTTT
many TRBJ1-5 - TRBV20-1 CSAGGLGGNQPQHF TGCAGTGCTGGAGGCTTGGGGGGCAATCAGCCCCAGCATTTT
few TRBJ2-7 - TRBV6-9 CASSYGMGVPTYEQYF TGTGCCAGCAGTTACGGCATGGGAGTCCCCACCTACGAGCAGTACTTC
many TRBJ1-2 - TRBV3-1 CASSQSRKVNYGYTF TGTGCCAGCAGCCAAAGTCGGAAGGTGAACTATGGCTACACCTTC
few TRBJ2-3 - TRBV7-2 CASSPGSGSTDTQYF TGTGCCAGCAGCCCCGGTTCAGGGAGTACAGATACGCAGTATTTT
- TRBJ1-2 - TRBV25-1 CASSVVGNYGYTF TGTGCCAGCAGTGTGGTAGGGAACTATGGCTACACCTTC
- TRBJ2-3 - TRBV20-1 CSAGSRGGGRTDTQYF TGCAGTGCTGGCTCCAGGGGCGGGGGTCGCACAGATACGCAGTATTTT
many TRBJ2-3 TRBD1 TRBV12-3/TRBV12-4 CASSYPGQPLNTQYF TGTGCCAGCAGTTACCCGGGACAGCCTCTCAATACGCAGTATTTT
few TRBJ1-3 - TRBV28 CASTPGGLRGSGNTIYF TGTGCCAGCACACCTGGGGGGTTGCGGGGATCTGGAAACACCATATATTTT
few TRBJ2-7 - TRBV27 CASSLAGTAYYEQYF TGTGCCAGCAGTTTAGCGGGGACGGCCTACTACGAGCAGTACTTC
few TRBJ1-5 - TRBV6-2/TRBV6-3 CASSYSVGAGNQPQHF TGTGCCAGCAGTTACTCGGTGGGGGCCGGCAATCAGCCCCAGCATTTT